The source of this TCR beta chain is a study of breast tumors, draining lymph nodes, adjacent tissues. Germline loops: CDR1 LNHDA, CDR2 SQIVND (reference sequence). The CDR3 sequence is 17 residues long. The V end was cut by 4 bases, the J end by 0 bases, with 16 bases between. Study-level points and caveats: That most tumor T cells come from lymph nodes remained unproven.

TCRdb called the multiplex PCR reads again in MiXCR, with one record for every CDR3 protein. The sample holds 150,000 to 200,000 distinct CDR3 sequences, about 30% seen once. Samples came from axillary lymph nodes draining the breast cancer. This clonotype was seen many times. The antigen is unknown. Sequencing was carried out using axillary lymph node tissue. The source is a female donor with breast cancer. Some clones in this sample may be carry-over from other donors' samples. This sequence joins TRBV19 and TRBJ1-5, with D unresolved. CDR3 in amino acids: CASSTPAGASSNQPQHF. CDR3 nucleotides: TGTGCCAGTAGTACCCCTGCTGGAGCGTCTAGCAATCAGCCCCAGCATTTT.